This T cell receptor beta chain came from a study of T-cell reconstitution after alpha-beta-depleted transplantation in children. Study-level points and caveats: T-cell counts and diversity at one year following transplant were attributed mainly to newly produced T cells. For some patients, TCRbeta diversity was high at day 60 because of recipient T cells and thymic progenitors that survived. As was reported, about two months after transplant, alpha-beta T cells came from several hundred expanded graft clones.

This clonotype showed up just a few times. Its antigen is still unknown. The germline V and J ends were trimmed by 3 bases and 4 bases, with 9 bases remaining between them. Germline-derived CDR1 and CDR2 are MRHNA and SNTAGT. The CDR3 runs to 13 residues. For TCRbeta, the library was prepared with unique molecular identifiers. A single record per CDR3 protein comes from TCRdb applying MiXCR to the PCR reads. The repertoire holds about 590,000 distinct CDR3 sequences, with approximately 12% as singletons. The sample here was PBMCs, mostly from graft donor cells, taken 360 days after TCRalphabeta/CD19-depleted stem cell transplant. This clonotype was sampled from a male patient between 5 and 17 years old who had a stem cell transplant for acute myeloid leukemia, so the T cells may come from the graft donor. V is TRBV6-4 and J is TRBJ1-2, with no clear D. The CDR3 is CASSDTGSYGYTF. In nucleotides, the CDR3 is TGTGCCAGCAGTGATACGGGATCCTATGGCTACACCTTC.